This TCR beta chain was identified during a study of CD8 T cells in ankylosing spondylitis. Details on this clonotype: Its antigen remains unknown.

Quantitative 5'-RACE with molecular barcodes produced the TCR beta libraries. Each CDR3 protein gets one entry after TCRdb re-called the 5' RACE reads with MiXCR. Of 35,000 to 40,000 distinct CDR3 sequences listed, approximately 15% were seen once; the top ten hold approximately 48%. Overall study results and limits: Clones tied to disease were said to be significantly enriched in matched ankylosing spondylitis synovial fluid. Ankylosing spondylitis blood appeared to carry a characteristic TCR beta motif of roughly eight highly homologous variants. Previously reported in reactive arthritis synovial fluid and blood were some of the motif variants.

The source of this sequence is a male donor with ankylosing spondylitis or in good health (not recorded which). The sample consisted of blood.

As DNA, the CDR3 is TGTGCCAGCAGTTCCCACGGGGGGTATCAGTTCTTC. The encoded protein is CASSSHGGYQFF. The chain couples TRBV2 to TRBJ2-1; 7 bases fit TRBD2. Trimming removed 5 bases from V and 13 bases from J; junction bases left unmatched: 8. The CDR3 totals 12 residues. Germline values: CDR1 SNHLY, CDR2 FYNNEI.